Here is one T cell receptor beta chain with its context. Its antigen target is currently unknown. There are no base qualities to consult, and no much larger clone falls within one base. The germline V gene specifies KGHSH as CDR1 and LQKENI as CDR2. V and J lose 0 bases and 1 base, and a span of 18 bases separates them. The CDR3 measures 19 amino acids from cysteine to phenylalanine. Of all the DNA, just the CDR3 is kept, 57 bases in frame from base 1. This record comes from a study of OX40 agonist ivuxolimab in advanced cancers. Regarding the research as a whole: Ivuxolimab was an agonistic, fully human IgG2 monoclonal antibody directed against OX40 (CD134), a costimulatory receptor. The paper describes the monotherapy dose-escalation part (N ≈ 52 patients) of the phase I trial of ivuxolimab. Intravenous ivuxolimab was administered to patients every 2 weeks at six dose levels: 0.01, 0.1, 0.3, 1.5, 3 and 10 mg/kg. The purpose of peripheral TCRbeta sequencing was to test whether ivuxolimab changed TCR sequence diversity and led to clonal T-cell expansion. In the dose-escalation cohort, approximately 80% of patients were male, and the mean age was 60 years with a range of roughly 23 to 90. Partial responses occurred in three dose-escalation patients: two with cutaneous melanoma and one with hepatocellular carcinoma. Of the roughly 52 dose-escalation patients, hepatocellular carcinoma was present in about 19, melanoma in roughly 15, renal cell carcinoma in 9 and head and neck cancer in 9. Patients were allowed to have had prior anti-PD-1, anti-PD-L1 or anti-CTLA-4 therapy, and roughly 40% of the dose-escalation patients had previously received checkpoint inhibitors.

Genomic DNA was extracted from sorted cells for sequencing of the TCRbeta CDR3 region. TCRbeta CDR3 regions were sequenced using the immunoSEQ Assay. TCRdb re-hosts the immuneACCESS table, in-frame sequences only. Its copies lack some clones; in the studies checked, an unresolved V gene accounts for under half of them, and the cause for the rest is not known. The sample table lists roughly 23,000 clones, roughly 81% of them with a count of one. 45% to 60% of the sample belongs to the ten largest clones. Results and caveats for the whole study, not just this receptor: After ivuxolimab, CD8+ T cells had more expanded clones than CD4+ T cells on average. Low levels of normalized T-cell clonal expansion were also shown by some nonresponding patients. At doses from 0.1 to 3.0 mg/kg, clonal expansion was seen in both CD4+ and CD8+ blood T cells between baseline and week 6. Antigen specificity was not determined for the clonally expanded peripheral T cells. In partial responders in the 0.1-3.0 mg/kg groups, normalized peripheral clonal expansion was found to be among the lowest, especially among CD8+ T cells.

The trial excluded patients who had a history of autoimmune disease or were on systemic immunosuppression. Peripheral blood for TCR sequencing was collected from all dose cohorts at baseline, on cycle 4 day 1, and on cycle 7 day 1. Samples came from an open-label, multicenter, first-in-human phase I dose-escalation trial of ivuxolimab. Adults with locally advanced or metastatic melanoma, renal cell carcinoma, hepatocellular carcinoma or head and neck squamous cell carcinoma were enrolled in the trial. Before TCR sequencing, CD4+ T cells and CD8+ T cells were sorted from peripheral blood as separate populations.

The sequenced sample was CD4+ or CD8+ T cells sorted from blood, obtained in a trial of the OX40 agonist ivuxolimab. This clonotype was obtained from an adult with an advanced solid tumor such as melanoma, head and neck, liver or kidney cancer. The chain is made from TRBV18 and TRBJ1-4; the D gene is possibly TRBD1, with 6 bases matching. The CDR3 amino acid sequence is: CASSPPVSPGAGTNEKLFF. The sequenced DNA is TGTGCCAGCTCACCACCGGTCTCTCCAGGGGCAGGAACTAATGAAAAACTGTTTTTT. With all but the CDR3 taken from the reference TRBV18 and TRBJ1-4 genes, the full variable domain is: NAGVMQNPRHLVRRRGQEARLRCSPMKGHSHVYWYRQLPEEGLKFMVYLQKENIIDESGMPKERFSAEFPKEGPSILRIQQVVRGDSAAYFCASSPPVSPGAGTNEKLFFGSGTQLSVL.